The clone carrying this T cell receptor beta chain was counted ten times or more. V gave up 4 bases and J gave up 3 bases, with 12 bases separating them. The CDR3 extends over 14 amino acids. Cells sorted as Tregs were CD4+, CD25+ and CD127-/low. The TRBV12-4/TRBJ1-2 clonotypes were amplified using barcode primers with ligated adaptors. TCRdb called the multiplex PCR reads again in MiXCR, with one record for every CDR3 protein. The sample has over a thousand distinct CDR3 sequences, less than 3% seen once. The rearrangement joins TRBV12-3 or TRBV12-4 to TRBJ1-2; possibly TRBD1 for D (6 bases). The sample taken for sequencing was Tregs sorted from blood. The TCR originated in a female donor with breast cancer. Written as DNA, the CDR3 is TGTGCCAGCAGTTCACAACAGGGTTACTATGGCTACACCTTC. Translating gives CASSSQQGYYGYTF.